This T cell receptor (beta chain) was retrieved from a study of CXCR3-negative and CXCR3-positive naive CD8 T cells. Points from the study as a whole: Greater hydrophobicity was found in TRB CDR3s of CXCR3-positive naive cells than of CXCR3-negative naive cells.

Germline CDR1 and CDR2: DFQATT and SNEGSKA (reference sequence). The CDR3 spans 11 residues. The study made its TRB cDNA libraries by 5' RACE, adding UMI labels. TCRdb re-called the 5' RACE reads and shows each CDR3 protein once, DNA omitted. Its table lists 120,000 to 150,000 distinct CDR3 sequences. With respect to this clonotype: As yet, its antigen is unknown.

Sequenced: naive CXCR3+ CD8+ T cells from blood. Sample subset: CD45RO-CCR7+CD27+CD95- naive CD8+ T cells expressing CXCR3 (TNR3+). This chain joins TRBV20-1 and TRBJ2-7; TCRdb's assignment of TRBD1 cannot be checked, as there is no DNA. This receptor was taken from a human donor in good health. Some clones in this sample may be carry-over from other donors' samples. CDR3 sequence: CSARTQGEQYF.